This T cell receptor (beta chain) was obtained from a study of human T cells and chemical hapten exposure. Whole-study context: Minor volume differences among pooled libraries chiefly drove per-sample TCR yield variation.

Many counts were recorded for this clonotype. Individual cDNA molecules in this library carried unique molecular identifiers. Source study methods: Sequenced samples showed a median of approximately 96,000 TCRs each, with counts running from about 22,000 to 700,000. From the RACE reads, TCRdb called clonotypes with MiXCR, one entry per CDR3 protein. These V and J calls are TCRdb output, not the study's own analysis. The sample includes about 130,000 distinct CDR3 sequences, about 8.2% seen only once; the top ten take 1.5% to 2%. The sample's time point: healthy volunteer bleed at 2 weeks. It was unfractionated whole blood from which total RNA was extracted. CDR3 length: 14 residues. CDR1 is SNHLY and CDR2 is FYNNEI in the germline V gene. V lost 3 bases and J lost 2, with 10 bases in between.

The sequenced material came from whole blood. The chain joins TRBV2 to TRBJ1-1; maybe TRBD1 (5 bases). This sequence was found in a male donor in good health. Some clones in this sample may be carry-over from other donors' samples. The CDR3 DNA reads TGTGCCAGCAGTGATTGGGGCACCAACACTGAAGCTTTCTTT. Protein: CASSDWGTNTEAFF.